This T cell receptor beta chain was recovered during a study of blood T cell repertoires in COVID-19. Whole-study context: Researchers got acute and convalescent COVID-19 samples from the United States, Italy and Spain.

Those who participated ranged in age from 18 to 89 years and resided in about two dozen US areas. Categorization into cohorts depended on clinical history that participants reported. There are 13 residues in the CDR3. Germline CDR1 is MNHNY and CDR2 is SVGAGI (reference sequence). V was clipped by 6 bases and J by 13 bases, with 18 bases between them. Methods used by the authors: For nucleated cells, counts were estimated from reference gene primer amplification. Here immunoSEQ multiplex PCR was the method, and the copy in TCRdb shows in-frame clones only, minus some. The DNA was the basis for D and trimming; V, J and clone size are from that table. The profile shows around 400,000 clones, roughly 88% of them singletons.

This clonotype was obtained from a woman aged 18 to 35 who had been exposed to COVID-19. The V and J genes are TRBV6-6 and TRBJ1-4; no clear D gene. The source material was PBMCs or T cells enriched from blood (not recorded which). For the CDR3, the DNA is TGTGCCAGCAGCTCGACCCCCGCTCGGGGACTGTTTTTT. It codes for CASSSTPARGLFF.